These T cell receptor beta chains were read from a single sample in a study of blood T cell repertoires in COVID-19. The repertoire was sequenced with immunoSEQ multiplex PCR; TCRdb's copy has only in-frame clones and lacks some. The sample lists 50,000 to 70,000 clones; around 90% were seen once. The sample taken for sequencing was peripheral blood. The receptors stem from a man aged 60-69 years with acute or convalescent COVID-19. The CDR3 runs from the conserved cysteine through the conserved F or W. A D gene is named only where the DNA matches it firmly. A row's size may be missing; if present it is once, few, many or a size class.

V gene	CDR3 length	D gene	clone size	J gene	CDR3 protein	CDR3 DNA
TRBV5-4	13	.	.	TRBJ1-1	CASSWRPLTEAFF	TGTGCCAGCAGCTGGAGACCGCTCACTGAAGCTTTCTTT
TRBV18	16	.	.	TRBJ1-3	CASSPLDTDSGNTIYF	TGTGCCAGCTCACCCTTAGACACCGACTCTGGAAACACCATATATTTT
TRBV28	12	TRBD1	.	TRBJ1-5	CASLQGNQPQHF	TGTGCCAGCTTACAGGGGAATCAGCCCCAGCATTTT
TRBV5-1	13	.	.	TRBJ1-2	CASSLGTGYGYTF	TGCGCCAGCAGCTTGGGTACAGGCTATGGCTACACCTTC
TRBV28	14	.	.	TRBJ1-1	CASSSTGLNTEAFF	TGTGCCAGCAGTTCAACAGGGTTGAACACTGAAGCTTTCTTT
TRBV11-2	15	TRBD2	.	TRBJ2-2	CASSFGTSGTGELFF	TGTGCCAGCAGCTTCGGGACTAGCGGTACCGGGGAGCTGTTTTTT
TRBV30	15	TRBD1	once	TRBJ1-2	CAWSTSGTGAGSYTF	TGTGCCTGGAGTACCTCCGGGACAGGGGCTGGGAGCTACACCTTC
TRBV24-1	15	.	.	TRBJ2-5	CATSDSRGVGETQYF	TGTGCCACCAGTGATTCAAGGGGTGTCGGAGAGACCCAGTACTTC
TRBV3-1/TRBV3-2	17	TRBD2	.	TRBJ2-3	CASSQDSGAGGRDTQYF	TGTGCCAGCAGCCAAGACTCCGGAGCGGGAGGGCGAGATACGCAGTATTTT
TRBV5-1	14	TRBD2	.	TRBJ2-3	CASSSGGRTDTQYF	TGCGCCAGCAGCTCGGGGGGACGCACAGATACGCAGTATTTT
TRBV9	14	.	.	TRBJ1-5	CASSARGSNQPQHF	TGTGCCAGCAGCGCTAGGGGTAGCAATCAGCCCCAGCATTTT
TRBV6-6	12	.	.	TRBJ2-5	CASSPTVGSQYF	TGTGCCAGCAGCCCGACAGTCGGGTCCCAGTACTTC
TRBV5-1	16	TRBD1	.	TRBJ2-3	CASSSTGQGAPDTQYF	TGCGCCAGCAGCTCCACGGGACAGGGGGCGCCGGATACGCAGTATTTT
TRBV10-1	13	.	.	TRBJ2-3	CASRGQDTDTQYF	TGCGCCAGCAGGGGCCAGGACACAGATACGCAGTATTTT
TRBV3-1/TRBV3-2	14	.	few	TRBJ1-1	CASSYLGENTEAFF	TGTGCCAGCAGCTACCTAGGGGAGAACACTGAAGCTTTCTTT
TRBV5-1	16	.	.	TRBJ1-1	CASSSGQPNMNTEAFF	TGCGCCAGCAGCTCGGGACAACCGAACATGAACACTGAAGCTTTCTTT
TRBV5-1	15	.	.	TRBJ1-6	CASSLDGGDNSPLHF	TGCGCCAGCAGCTTGGATGGGGGGGATAATTCACCCCTCCACTTT
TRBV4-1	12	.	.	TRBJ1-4	CASSHVSKKLFF	TGCGCCAGCAGCCACGTAAGCAAGAAACTGTTTTTT
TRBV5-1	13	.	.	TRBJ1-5	CASSAGSGAPQHF	TGCGCCAGCAGCGCTGGCAGCGGGGCGCCCCAGCATTTT
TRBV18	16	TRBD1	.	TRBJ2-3	CASSLTGATSTDTQYF	TGTGCCAGCTCACTTACAGGGGCCACTAGCACAGATACGCAGTATTTT
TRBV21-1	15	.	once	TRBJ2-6	CASIRRSSGANVLTF	TGTGCCAGCATCCGACGGAGCTCTGGGGCCAACGTCCTGACTTTC
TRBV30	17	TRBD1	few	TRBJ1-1	CAWSYPPGVRGRAEAFF	TGTGCCTGGAGTTATCCACCTGGCGTCAGGGGGCGTGCTGAAGCTTTCTTT
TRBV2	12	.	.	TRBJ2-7	CASTYRVYEQYF	TGTGCCAGCACGTACAGGGTATACGAGCAGTACTTC
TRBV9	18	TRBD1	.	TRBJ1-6	CASSDGTGGLVGNSPLHF	TGTGCCAGCAGCGACGGGACAGGGGGCCTGGTTGGTAATTCACCCCTCCACTTT
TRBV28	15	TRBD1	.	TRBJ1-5	CASSSTRGRLLPQHF	TGTGCCAGCAGTTCGACCAGGGGGCGCCTACTGCCCCAGCATTTT
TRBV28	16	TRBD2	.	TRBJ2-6	CASSALADSGANVLTF	TGTGCCAGCTCGGCACTAGCGGACTCTGGGGCCAACGTCCTGACTTTC
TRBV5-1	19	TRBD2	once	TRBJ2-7	CASSSFLLAGGPNSYEQYF	TGCGCCAGCAGCTCCTTCCTCTTGGCGGGAGGGCCTAACTCCTACGAGCAGTACTTC
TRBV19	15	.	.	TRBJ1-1	CASTQKDNGGTEAFF	TGTGCCAGTACCCAAAAGGACAACGGGGGTACTGAAGCTTTCTTT
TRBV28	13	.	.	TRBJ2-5	CASRGGSQETQYF	TGTGCCAGCAGGGGCGGGTCCCAAGAGACCCAGTACTTC
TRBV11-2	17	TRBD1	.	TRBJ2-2	CASSLEPGTGNTGELFF	TGTGCCAGCAGCTTAGAGCCCGGGACAGGGAACACCGGGGAGCTGTTTTTT
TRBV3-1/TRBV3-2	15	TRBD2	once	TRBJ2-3	CASTPTSGVGDTQYF	TGTGCCAGCACCCCGACTAGCGGGGTCGGAGATACGCAGTATTTT
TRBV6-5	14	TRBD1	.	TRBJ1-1	CASSTGTGGTEAFF	TGTGCCAGCAGTACCGGGACAGGGGGCACTGAAGCTTTCTTT
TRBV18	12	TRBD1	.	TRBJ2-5	CASSRRGETQYF	TGTGCCAGCTCACGCAGGGGGGAGACCCAGTACTTC
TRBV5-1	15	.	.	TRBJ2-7	CASSASLNQGGEQYF	TGCGCCAGCAGCGCATCACTTAACCAGGGTGGAGAGCAGTACTTC
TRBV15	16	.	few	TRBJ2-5	CATTPGEADGQETQYF	TGTGCCACCACCCCCGGGGAGGCGGACGGCCAAGAGACCCAGTACTTC
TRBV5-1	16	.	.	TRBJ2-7	CASSLARAGSSYEQYF	TGCGCCAGCAGCTTAGCCCGGGCGGGAAGCTCCTACGAGCAGTACTTC
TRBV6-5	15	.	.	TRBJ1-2	CASRVRDTSNYGYTF	TGTGCCAGCAGGGTCCGCGACACCTCTAACTATGGCTACACCTTC
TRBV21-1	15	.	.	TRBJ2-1	CASNTGTSAYNEQFF	TGTGCCAGCAACACCGGGACTAGCGCCTACAATGAGCAGTTCTTC
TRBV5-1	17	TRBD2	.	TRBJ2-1	CASSLARREGMGNEQFF	TGCGCCAGCAGCTTGGCCCGGCGGGAGGGCATGGGGAATGAGCAGTTCTTC
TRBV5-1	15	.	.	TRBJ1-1	CASSLADSRNTEAFF	TGCGCCAGCAGCTTGGCCGACAGCCGGAACACTGAAGCTTTCTTT
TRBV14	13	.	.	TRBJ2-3	CASSHLSTDTQYF	TGTGCCAGCAGCCACCTTAGCACAGATACGCAGTATTTT
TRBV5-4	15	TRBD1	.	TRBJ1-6	CASSEGQLSNSPLHF	TGTGCCAGCAGCGAGGGACAGTTGAGTAATTCACCCCTCCACTTT
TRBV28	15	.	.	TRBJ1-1	CASSFQGGGNTEAFF	TGTGCCAGCAGTTTCCAGGGCGGGGGAAACACTGAAGCTTTCTTT
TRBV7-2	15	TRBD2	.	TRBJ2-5	CASRKISGPEETQYF	TGTGCCAGCAGGAAAATTAGCGGGCCAGAAGAGACCCAGTACTTC
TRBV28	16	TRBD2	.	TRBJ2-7	CASSLAGGHGASEQYF	TGTGCCAGCAGCCTAGCGGGAGGCCACGGCGCAAGTGAGCAGTACTTC
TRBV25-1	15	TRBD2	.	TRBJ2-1	CASSAGTSGRNEQFF	TGTGCCAGCAGTGCCGGGACTAGCGGGAGGAATGAGCAGTTCTTC